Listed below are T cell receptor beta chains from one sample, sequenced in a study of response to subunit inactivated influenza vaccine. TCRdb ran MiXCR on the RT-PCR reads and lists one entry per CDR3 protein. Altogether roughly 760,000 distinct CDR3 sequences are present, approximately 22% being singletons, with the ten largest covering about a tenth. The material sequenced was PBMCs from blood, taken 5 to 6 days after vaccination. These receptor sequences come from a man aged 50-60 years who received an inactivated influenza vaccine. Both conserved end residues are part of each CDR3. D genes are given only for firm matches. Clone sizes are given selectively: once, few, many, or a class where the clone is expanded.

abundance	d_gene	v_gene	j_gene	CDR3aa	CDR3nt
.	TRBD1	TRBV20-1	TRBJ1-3	CSARDRNSGNTIYF	TGCAGTGCTAGGGACAGGAACTCTGGAAACACCATATATTTT
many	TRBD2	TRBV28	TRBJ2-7	CAINKVAGGLIYEQYF	TGTGCCATCAATAAGGTAGCGGGGGGCCTTATCTACGAGCAGTACTTC
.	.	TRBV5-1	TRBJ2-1	CASSLELVKGSNEQFF	TGCGCCAGCAGCTTGGAACTGGTGAAAGGGAGCAATGAGCAGTTCTTC
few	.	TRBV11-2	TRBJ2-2	CASSLDWSSGELFF	TGTGCCAGCAGCTTGGACTGGTCCTCCGGGGAGCTGTTTTTT
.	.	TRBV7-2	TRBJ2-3	CASRRDRRTTDTQYF	TGTGCCAGCAGACGAGACAGGAGAACCACAGATACGCAGTATTTT
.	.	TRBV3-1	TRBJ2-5	CASSRGDPRYQGTQYF	TGTGCCAGCAGCCGAGGAGACCCACGCTACCAGGGGACCCAGTACTTC
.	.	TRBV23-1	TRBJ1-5	CASTGSAGGNQPQHF	TGCGCCAGCACGGGGTCAGCGGGGGGCAATCAGCCCCAGCATTTT
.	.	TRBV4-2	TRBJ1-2	CASNPGTHTNYGYTF	TGTGCCAGCAACCCCGGGACACATACTAACTATGGCTACACCTTC
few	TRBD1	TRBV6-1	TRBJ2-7	CASRSLPGTEYEQYF	TGTGCCAGCAGATCCCTCCCCGGGACAGAATACGAGCAGTACTTC
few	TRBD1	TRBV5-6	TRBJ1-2	CASSLGAQGAYGYTF	TGTGCCAGCAGCTTGGGGGCCCAGGGGGCATATGGCTACACCTTC